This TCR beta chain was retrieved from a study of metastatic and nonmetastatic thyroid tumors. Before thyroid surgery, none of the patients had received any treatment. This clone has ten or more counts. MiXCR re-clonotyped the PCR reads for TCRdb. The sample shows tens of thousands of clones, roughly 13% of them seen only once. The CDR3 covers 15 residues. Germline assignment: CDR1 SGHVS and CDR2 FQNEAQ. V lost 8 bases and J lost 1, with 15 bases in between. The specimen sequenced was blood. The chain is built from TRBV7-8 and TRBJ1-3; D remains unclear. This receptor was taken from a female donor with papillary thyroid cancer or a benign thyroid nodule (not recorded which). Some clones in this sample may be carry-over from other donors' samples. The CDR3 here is CASVLNLGSGNTIYF. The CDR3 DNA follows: TGTGCCAGCGTGCTGAACCTGGGGTCTGGAAACACCATATATTTT. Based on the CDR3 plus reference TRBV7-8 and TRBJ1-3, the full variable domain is GAGVSQSPRYKVAKRGQDVALRCDPISGHVSLFWYQQALGQGPEFLTYFQNEAQLDKSGLPSDRFFAERPEGSVSTLKIQRTQQEDSAVYLCASVLNLGSGNTIYFGEGSWLTVV.